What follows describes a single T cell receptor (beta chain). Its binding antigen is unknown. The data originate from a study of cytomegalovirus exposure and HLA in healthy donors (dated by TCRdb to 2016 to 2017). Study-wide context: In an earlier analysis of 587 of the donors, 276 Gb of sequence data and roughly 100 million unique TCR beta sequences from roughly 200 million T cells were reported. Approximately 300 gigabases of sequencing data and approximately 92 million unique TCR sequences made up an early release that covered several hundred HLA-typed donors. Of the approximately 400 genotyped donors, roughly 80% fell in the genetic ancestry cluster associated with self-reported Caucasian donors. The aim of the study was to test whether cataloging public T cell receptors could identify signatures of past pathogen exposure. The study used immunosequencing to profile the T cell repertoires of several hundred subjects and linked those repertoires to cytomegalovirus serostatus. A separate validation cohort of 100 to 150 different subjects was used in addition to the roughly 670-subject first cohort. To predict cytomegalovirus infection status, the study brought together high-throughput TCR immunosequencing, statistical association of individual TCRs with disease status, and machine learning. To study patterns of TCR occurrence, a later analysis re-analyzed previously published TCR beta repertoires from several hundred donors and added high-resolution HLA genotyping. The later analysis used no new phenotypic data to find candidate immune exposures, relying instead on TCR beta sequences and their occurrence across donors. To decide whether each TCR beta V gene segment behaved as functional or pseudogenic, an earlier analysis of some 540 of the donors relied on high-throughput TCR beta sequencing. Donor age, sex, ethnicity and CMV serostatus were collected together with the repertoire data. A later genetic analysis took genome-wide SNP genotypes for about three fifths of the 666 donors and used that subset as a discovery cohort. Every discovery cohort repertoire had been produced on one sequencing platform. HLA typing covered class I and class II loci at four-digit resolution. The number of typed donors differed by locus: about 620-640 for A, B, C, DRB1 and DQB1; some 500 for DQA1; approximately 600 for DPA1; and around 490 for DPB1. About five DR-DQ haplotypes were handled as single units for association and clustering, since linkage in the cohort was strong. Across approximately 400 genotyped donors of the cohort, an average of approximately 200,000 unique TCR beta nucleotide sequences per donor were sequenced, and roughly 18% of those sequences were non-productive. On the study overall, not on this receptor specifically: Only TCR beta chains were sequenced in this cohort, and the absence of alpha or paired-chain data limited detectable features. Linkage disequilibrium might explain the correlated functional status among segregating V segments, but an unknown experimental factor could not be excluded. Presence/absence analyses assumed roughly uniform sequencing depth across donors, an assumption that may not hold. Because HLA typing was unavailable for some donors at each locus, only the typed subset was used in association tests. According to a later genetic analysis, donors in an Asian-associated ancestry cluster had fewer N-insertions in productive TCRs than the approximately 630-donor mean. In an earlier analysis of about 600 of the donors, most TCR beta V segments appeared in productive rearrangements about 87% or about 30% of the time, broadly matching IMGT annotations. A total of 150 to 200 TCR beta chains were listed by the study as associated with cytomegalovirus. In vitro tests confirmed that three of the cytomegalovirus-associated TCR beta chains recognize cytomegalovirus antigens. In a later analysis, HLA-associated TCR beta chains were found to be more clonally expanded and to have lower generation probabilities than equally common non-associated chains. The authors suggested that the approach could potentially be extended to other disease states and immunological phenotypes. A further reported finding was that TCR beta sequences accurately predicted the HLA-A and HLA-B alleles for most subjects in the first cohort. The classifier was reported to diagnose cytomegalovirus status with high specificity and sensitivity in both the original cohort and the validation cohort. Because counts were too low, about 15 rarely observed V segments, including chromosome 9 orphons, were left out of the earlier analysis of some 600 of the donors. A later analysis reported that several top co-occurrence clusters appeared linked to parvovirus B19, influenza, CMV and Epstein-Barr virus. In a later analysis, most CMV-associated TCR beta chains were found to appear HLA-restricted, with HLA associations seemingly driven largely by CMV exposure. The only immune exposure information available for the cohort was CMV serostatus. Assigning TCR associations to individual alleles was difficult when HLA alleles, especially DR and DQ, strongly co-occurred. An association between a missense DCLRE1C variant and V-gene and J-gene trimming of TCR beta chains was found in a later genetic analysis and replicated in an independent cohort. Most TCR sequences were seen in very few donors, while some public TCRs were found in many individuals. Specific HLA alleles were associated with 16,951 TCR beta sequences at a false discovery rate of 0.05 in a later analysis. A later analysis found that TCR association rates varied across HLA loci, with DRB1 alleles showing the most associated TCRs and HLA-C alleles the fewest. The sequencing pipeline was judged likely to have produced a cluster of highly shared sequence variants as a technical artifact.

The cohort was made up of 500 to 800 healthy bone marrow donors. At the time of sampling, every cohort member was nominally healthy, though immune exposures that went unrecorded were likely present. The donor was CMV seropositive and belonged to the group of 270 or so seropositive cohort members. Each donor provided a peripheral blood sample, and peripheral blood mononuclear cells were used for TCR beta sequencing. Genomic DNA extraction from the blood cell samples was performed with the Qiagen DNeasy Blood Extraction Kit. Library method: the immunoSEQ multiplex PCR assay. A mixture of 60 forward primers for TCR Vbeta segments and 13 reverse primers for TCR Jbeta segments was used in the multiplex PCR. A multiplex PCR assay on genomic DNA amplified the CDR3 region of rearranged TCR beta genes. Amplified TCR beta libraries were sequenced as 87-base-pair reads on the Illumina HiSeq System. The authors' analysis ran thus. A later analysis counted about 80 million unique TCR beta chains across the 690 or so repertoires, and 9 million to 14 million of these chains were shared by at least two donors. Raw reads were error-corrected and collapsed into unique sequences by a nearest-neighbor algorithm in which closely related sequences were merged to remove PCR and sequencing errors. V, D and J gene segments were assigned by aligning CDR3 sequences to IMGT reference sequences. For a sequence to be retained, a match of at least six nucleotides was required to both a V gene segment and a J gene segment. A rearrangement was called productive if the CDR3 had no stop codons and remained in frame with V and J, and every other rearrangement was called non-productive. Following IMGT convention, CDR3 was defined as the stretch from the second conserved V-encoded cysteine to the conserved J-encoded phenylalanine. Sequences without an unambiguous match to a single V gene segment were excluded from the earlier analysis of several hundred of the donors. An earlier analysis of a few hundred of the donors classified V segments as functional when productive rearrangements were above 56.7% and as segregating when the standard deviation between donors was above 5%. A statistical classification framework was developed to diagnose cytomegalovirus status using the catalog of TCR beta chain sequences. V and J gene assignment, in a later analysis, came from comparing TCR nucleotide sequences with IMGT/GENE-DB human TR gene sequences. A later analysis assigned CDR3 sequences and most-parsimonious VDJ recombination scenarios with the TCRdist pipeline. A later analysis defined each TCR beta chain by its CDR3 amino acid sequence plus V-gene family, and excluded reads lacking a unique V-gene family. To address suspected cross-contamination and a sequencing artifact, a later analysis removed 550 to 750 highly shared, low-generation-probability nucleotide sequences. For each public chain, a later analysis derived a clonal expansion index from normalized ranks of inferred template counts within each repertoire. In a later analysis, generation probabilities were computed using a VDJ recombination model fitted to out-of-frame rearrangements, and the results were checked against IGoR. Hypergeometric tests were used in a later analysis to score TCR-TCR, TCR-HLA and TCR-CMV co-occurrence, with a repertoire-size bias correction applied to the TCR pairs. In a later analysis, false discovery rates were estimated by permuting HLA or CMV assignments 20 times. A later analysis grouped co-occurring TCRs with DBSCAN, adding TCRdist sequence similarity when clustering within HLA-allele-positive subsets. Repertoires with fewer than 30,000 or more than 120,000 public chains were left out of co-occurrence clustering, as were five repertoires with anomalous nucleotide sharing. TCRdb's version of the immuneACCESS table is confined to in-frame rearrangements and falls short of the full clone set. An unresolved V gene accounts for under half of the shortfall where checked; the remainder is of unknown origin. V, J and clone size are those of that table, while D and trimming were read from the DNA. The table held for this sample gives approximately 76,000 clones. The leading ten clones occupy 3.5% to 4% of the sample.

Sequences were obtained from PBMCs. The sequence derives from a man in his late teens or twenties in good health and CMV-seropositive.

The CDR3 reads as follows: CASSPRDQGRNEKLFF. The nucleotide sequence reads as follows: TGTGCCAGCAGCCCGCGGGATCAGGGCCGAAATGAAAAACTGTTTTTT. The rearranged chain carries TRBV7-9 and TRBJ1-4; TRBD1 could be the D gene, as 5 bases match. V is clipped by 5 bases and J by 5 bases, and the sequence between their germline boundaries is 18 bases long. The germline V gene (reference sequence) specifies SEHNR as CDR1 and FQNEAQ as CDR2. The CDR3 numbers 16 residues from cysteine through phenylalanine. Only the CDR3 DNA stays, 48 bases, in frame from base 1.